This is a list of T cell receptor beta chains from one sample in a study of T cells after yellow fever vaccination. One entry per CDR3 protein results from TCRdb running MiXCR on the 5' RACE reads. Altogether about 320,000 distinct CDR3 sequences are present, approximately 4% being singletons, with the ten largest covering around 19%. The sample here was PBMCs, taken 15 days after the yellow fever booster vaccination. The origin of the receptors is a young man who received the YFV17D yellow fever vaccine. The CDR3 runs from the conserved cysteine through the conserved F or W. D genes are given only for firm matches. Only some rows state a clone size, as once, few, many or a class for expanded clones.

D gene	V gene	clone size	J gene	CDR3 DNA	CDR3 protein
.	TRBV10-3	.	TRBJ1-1	TGTGCCATCAGTGTTTTGGCACCCCGGGAGAACACTGAAGCTTTCTTT	CAISVLAPRENTEAFF
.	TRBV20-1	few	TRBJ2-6	TGCAGTGCTAGGACCTCTGGGGCCAACGTCCTGACTTTC	CSARTSGANVLTF
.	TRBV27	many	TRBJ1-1	TGTGCCAGCAGTTTGGGAACGGCCGGGAACACTGAAGCTTTCTTT	CASSLGTAGNTEAFF
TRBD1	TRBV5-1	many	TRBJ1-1	TGCGCCAGCAGCTCCCCCGGGACAGACCTCGGTGAGGCCACTGAAGCTTTCTTT	CASSSPGTDLGEATEAFF
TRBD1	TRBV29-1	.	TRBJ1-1	TGCAGCGTTGGGGACAGGGGAAGGGTAAACACTGAAGCTTTCTTT	CSVGDRGRVNTEAFF
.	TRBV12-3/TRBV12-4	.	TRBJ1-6	TGTGCCAGCAGCCCGGGACTGAATAATTCTCCCCTCCACTTT	CASSPGLNNSPLHF
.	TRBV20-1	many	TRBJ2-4	TGCAGTGCCCGATCTGACACACGGGGAGCCAAAAACATTCAGTACTTC	CSARSDTRGAKNIQYF
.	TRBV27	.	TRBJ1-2	TGTGCCAGCAAACCACGGGGGCAGGGGGGCTACACCTTC	CASKPRGQGGYTF
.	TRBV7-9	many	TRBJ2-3	TGTGCCAGCAGCCCGGACCTGCCGAAACAGTATTTT	CASSPDLPKQYF
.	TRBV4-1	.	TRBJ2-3	TGCGCCAGCAGCCATACAGGTGCCACAGATACGCAGTATTTT	CASSHTGATDTQYF
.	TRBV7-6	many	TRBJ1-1	TGTGCCAGCAGCCCCCGGCCGGGGAACACTGAAGCTTTCTTT	CASSPRPGNTEAFF
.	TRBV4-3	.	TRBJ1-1	TGCGCCAGCAGCCAAGGTTTAGGTCACGCCGCGGCTTTCTTT	CASSQGLGHAAAFF
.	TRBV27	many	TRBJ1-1	TGTGCCAGCAGCGAAACAGGATTTAACACTGAAGCTTTCTTT	CASSETGFNTEAFF
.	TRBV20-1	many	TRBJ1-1	TGCAGTGCATCAGGTGATAATATGAACACTGAAGCTTTCTTT	CSASGDNMNTEAFF
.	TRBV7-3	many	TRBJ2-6	TGTGCCAGCAGTCCCACAGGCACCAACTCTGGGGCCAACGTCCTGACTTTC	CASSPTGTNSGANVLTF
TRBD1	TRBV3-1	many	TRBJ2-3	TGTGCCAGCAGACAGGACAGGGCTCGGATAGATACGCAGTATTTT	CASRQDRARIDTQYF
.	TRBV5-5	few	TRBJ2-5	TGTGCCAGCAGCTCCTATGGGCATGTTCAAGAGACCCAGTACTTC	CASSSYGHVQETQYF
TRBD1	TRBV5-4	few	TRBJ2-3	TGTGCCAGCAGCTTGGATCAGGGGGCTTCTAGCACAGATACGCAGTATTTT	CASSLDQGASSTDTQYF
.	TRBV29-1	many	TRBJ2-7	TGCAGCGTGGTTCGGGAGAGCTCCTACGAGCAGTACTTC	CSVVRESSYEQYF
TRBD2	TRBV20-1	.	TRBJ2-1	TGCAGTGCTAGTAGCGGGGGGGTCATAGATGAGCAGTTCTTC	CSASSGGVIDEQFF
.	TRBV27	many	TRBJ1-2	TGTGCCAGCAGTGCCCGCAGGGGTTGGAGCTTTGACGGCTACACCTTC	CASSARRGWSFDGYTF
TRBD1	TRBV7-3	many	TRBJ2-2	TGTGCCAGCAGCGCAGACAGGGCCAGCGCCGGGGAGCTGTTTTTT	CASSADRASAGELFF
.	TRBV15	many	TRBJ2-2	TGTGCCACCAGCAGAGGTCGGGGCACCGGGGAGCTGTTTTTT	CATSRGRGTGELFF
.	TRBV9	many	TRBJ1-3	TGTGCCAGCAGCGTAGGGGCAGGGATCCCCCTCTCTGGAAACACCATATATTTT	CASSVGAGIPLSGNTIYF
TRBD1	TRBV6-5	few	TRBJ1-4	TGTGCCAGCAGTTCCCCAGGGGGGTCGACTAATGAAAAACTGTTTTTT	CASSSPGGSTNEKLFF
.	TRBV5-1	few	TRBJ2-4	TGCGCCAGCAGCCGCCCACATCGAGTAGGCAAAAACATTCAGTACTTC	CASSRPHRVGKNIQYF
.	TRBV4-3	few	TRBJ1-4	TGCGCCAGCAGCCGAACACAGCGAACAACTAATGAAAAACTGTTTTTT	CASSRTQRTTNEKLFF
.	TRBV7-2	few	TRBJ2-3	TGTGCCAGCAGCTTAGCGGGTGTACCTGGCACAGATACGCAGTATTTT	CASSLAGVPGTDTQYF
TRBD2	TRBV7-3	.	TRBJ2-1	TGTGCCAGCAGCCTCCAGCGGGGGGGCCGGGCTGAGCAGTTCTTC	CASSLQRGGRAEQFF
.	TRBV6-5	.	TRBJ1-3	TGTGCCAGCAGACCCGGACACCCTGGAAACACCATATATTTT	CASRPGHPGNTIYF
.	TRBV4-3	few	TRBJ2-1	TGCGCCAGCAGCCAAGAGCCGCTGAGCTCCTACAATGAGCAGTTCTTC	CASSQEPLSSYNEQFF
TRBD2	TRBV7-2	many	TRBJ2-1	TGTGCCAGCAGCTTAGAGCGGGGCTCCTACAATGAGCAGTTCTTC	CASSLERGSYNEQFF
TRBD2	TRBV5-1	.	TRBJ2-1	TGCGCCAGCAGCTTGTCCCTAGCGGGCGTCAATGAGCAGTTCTTC	CASSLSLAGVNEQFF
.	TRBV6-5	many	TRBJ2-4	TGTGCCAGCAGTTACTCTTCGGACTCTTCCAAAAACATTCAGTACTTC	CASSYSSDSSKNIQYF
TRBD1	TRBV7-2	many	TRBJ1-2	TGTGCCAGCAGCCCCGCGGGGGACAGCTATGGCTACACCTTC	CASSPAGDSYGYTF